The present T cell receptor beta chain was sequenced within a study of T cells in Graves' hyperthyroidism and ophthalmopathy. Findings and limits, study-wide: Prediction of ophthalmopathy progression came a median around 6.1 months pre-onset. Among clonotypes expanded in thyroid above 0.001, most were also found in blood.

Many counts were recorded for this clonotype. Its antigen is as yet unknown. This CDR3 is 14 amino acids long. V lost 4 bases to trimming and J lost 9 bases, with 16 bases between them. Germline V gene data show CDR1 as MDHEN and CDR2 as SYDVKM. Stable Graves' hyperthyroidism meant no ophthalmopathy progression within 18 months. Aged 18 to 65, the patients had hyperthyroidism that was newly diagnosed and had lasted under 2 months. TCR beta CDR3 regions were amplified from RNA. The TCR CDR3 first-round RT-PCR relied on the HTBI primer set. MiXCR, applied by TCRdb to the multiplex PCR reads, yields one record per CDR3 protein. This sample yields a few hundred thousand distinct CDR3 sequences, of which about 20% are seen a single time; more than 20% belongs to the top ten.

The chain uses TRBV28 and TRBJ1-5, with D tentatively TRBD1 (5 bases). This TCR was recovered from a man in his late teens or twenties with Graves' hyperthyroidism. Sequencing input: blood. The CDR3 loop reads CASSSRGVGVPQHF. CDR3 sequence (DNA): TGTGCCAGCAGTTCGAGGGGCGTGGGGGTGCCCCAGCATTTT.